The rows below give T cell receptor beta chains drawn from one sample of a study of OX40 agonist ivuxolimab in advanced cancers. Measured with immunoSEQ multiplex PCR; TCRdb has only the in-frame clones, and not every one. The sample carries some 100,000 clones, approximately 89% recorded once. This material consisted of CD4+ or CD8+ T cells sorted from blood, taken in a trial of the OX40 agonist ivuxolimab. These receptors came from an adult with an advanced solid tumor such as melanoma, head and neck, liver or kidney cancer. CDR3s include the opening cysteine and the closing phenylalanine or tryptophan. Fields, in order: CDR3 length, J gene, clone size, D gene, V gene, CDR3 protein, CDR3 DNA. A D gene is named only where the DNA matches it firmly. Not all rows give a size; the values are once, few, many and, for expanded clones, a class.

>15|TRBJ2-7|-|-|TRBV6-1
CASLPTERIWYEQYF
TGTGCCAGCCTGCCTACCGAGCGGATTTGGTACGAGCAGTACTTC
>13|TRBJ2-6|-|-|TRBV10-3
CAICGTGANVLTF
TGTGCCATCTGCGGGACTGGGGCCAACGTCCTGACTTTC
>16|TRBJ2-1|-|-|TRBV6-6
CASSYRITGNYNEQFF
TGTGCCAGCAGTTACCGGATTACAGGGAACTACAATGAGCAGTTCTTC
>15|TRBJ1-2|-|TRBD1|TRBV7-2
CASSSTGGSSYGYTF
TGTGCCAGCAGCTCGACAGGGGGCTCTTCCTATGGCTACACCTTC
>15|TRBJ1-1|-|TRBD1|TRBV30
CAWSKLGQGNTEAFF
TGTGCCTGGAGTAAATTGGGACAGGGGAACACTGAAGCTTTCTTT
>14|TRBJ2-1|-|TRBD2|TRBV4-2
CASSQALAGGFQFF
TGTGCCAGCAGCCAAGCACTAGCGGGAGGGTTCCAGTTCTTC
>16|TRBJ1-1|-|-|TRBV7-3
CASSYNRLTMNTEAFF
TGTGCCAGCAGCTATAACAGATTAACAATGAACACTGAAGCTTTCTTT
>14|TRBJ1-3|-|-|TRBV19
CASSIRGAGNTIYF
TGTGCCAGTAGTATTCGAGGCGCTGGAAACACCATATATTTT
>15|TRBJ2-1|-|TRBD2|TRBV6-4
CASSEAGATYNEQFF
TGTGCCAGCAGTGAAGCGGGAGCTACCTACAATGAGCAGTTCTTC
>14|TRBJ2-5|-|-|TRBV7-2
CASSSQGSQETQYF
TGTGCCAGCAGCTCCCAGGGGTCCCAAGAGACCCAGTACTTC
>16|TRBJ2-1|-|-|TRBV7-6
CASSSSDYNPYNEQFF
TGTGCCAGCAGCTCCTCGGACTATAACCCCTACAATGAGCAGTTCTTC
>16|TRBJ2-1|-|-|TRBV7-2
CASSFSIRAPYNEQFF
TGTGCCAGCAGCTTCTCAATCAGGGCCCCCTACAATGAGCAGTTCTTC
>12|TRBJ1-2|-|-|TRBV15
CATSSQPYGYTF
TGTGCCACCAGCAGTCAGCCCTATGGCTACACCTTC
>14|TRBJ2-7|-|TRBD2|TRBV15
CATSRTSGAYEQYF
TGTGCCACCAGCAGGACTAGCGGGGCTTACGAGCAGTACTTC
>15|TRBJ2-7|-|TRBD1|TRBV5-6
CASSRRQGAGYEQYF
TGTGCCAGCAGCCGAAGACAGGGCGCCGGGTACGAGCAGTACTTC
>14|TRBJ2-5|-|-|TRBV18
CASSPYRDQETQYF
TGTGCCAGCTCACCCTACAGGGACCAAGAGACCCAGTACTTC
>13|TRBJ1-2|-|-|TRBV28
CASSLVGGIGYTF
TGTGCCAGCAGTTTGGTGGGAGGAATCGGCTACACCTTC
>16|TRBJ2-5|-|TRBD2|TRBV5-4
CASSLGREGNQETQYF
TGTGCCAGCAGCTTGGGAAGGGAGGGGAACCAAGAGACCCAGTACTTC
>14|TRBJ2-2|-|TRBD1|TRBV15
CATNRDRTIGELFF
TGTGCCACGAACCGGGACAGAACAATCGGGGAGCTGTTTTTT
>16|TRBJ2-2|-|-|TRBV9
CASSVAQGQNTGELFF
TGTGCCAGCAGCGTAGCCCAGGGGCAGAACACCGGGGAGCTGTTTTTT
>13|TRBJ2-7|-|-|TRBV6-1
CASSRSGSYEQYF
TGTGCCAGCAGCCGTAGCGGATCCTACGAGCAGTACTTC
>15|TRBJ2-7|-|-|TRBV28
CASRRDPPNGYEQYF
TGTGCCAGCAGGCGCGACCCCCCAAATGGCTACGAGCAGTACTTC
>13|TRBJ2-5|-|-|TRBV19
CASSSNSQETQYF
TGTGCCAGTAGTAGTAACTCTCAAGAGACCCAGTACTTC
>14|TRBJ2-2|few|-|TRBV19
CASSIRTFTGELFF
TGTGCCAGTAGTATTAGGACGTTCACCGGGGAGCTGTTTTTT
>16|TRBJ1-1|-|TRBD1|TRBV15
CATSREGRGQGEAGGF
TGTGCCACCAGCAGAGAAGGAAGGGGACAGGGTGAAGCTGGGGGATTT
>15|TRBJ2-1|-|-|TRBV30
CAWSVRTRSYNEQFF
TGTGCCTGGAGTGTAAGGACCCGATCCTACAATGAGCAGTTCTTC
>16|TRBJ2-3|-|TRBD2|TRBV19
CASSSRLAGVSDTQYF
TGTGCCAGTAGTTCCCGACTAGCGGGAGTGTCAGATACGCAGTATTTT
>15|TRBJ2-2|-|TRBD2|TRBV7-3
CASSPGLVGTGELFF
TGTGCCAGCAGCCCGGGACTAGTGGGGACCGGGGAGCTGTTTTTT
>17|TRBJ1-3|-|-|TRBV11-1
CASSGGPPRLSGNTIYF
TGTGCCAGCAGCGGGGGCCCGCCCCGACTCTCTGGAAACACCATATATTTT
>13|TRBJ1-1|-|-|TRBV7-8
CASSPDTYTEAFF
TGTGCCAGCAGCCCAGACACCTACACTGAAGCTTTCTTT
>16|TRBJ2-7|-|TRBD2|TRBV2
CASSQAGGALSYEQYF
TGTGCCAGCAGCCAAGCGGGGGGGGCCCTCTCCTACGAGCAGTACTTC
>14|TRBJ1-1|-|TRBD1|TRBV18
CASSPGYRGTEAFF
TGTGCCAGCTCACCAGGCTACAGGGGGACTGAAGCTTTCTTT
>13|TRBJ2-5|-|-|TRBV11-2
CASSLNSQETQYF
TGTGCCAGCAGCTTAAATAGCCAAGAGACCCAGTACTTC
>17|TRBJ2-1|-|TRBD2|TRBV19
CASSIVARAGGTNEQFF
TGTGCCAGTAGTATAGTCGCTAGAGCGGGAGGGACCAATGAGCAGTTCTTC
>11|TRBJ2-7|-|TRBD1|TRBV11-3
CASSSGQAASF
TGTGCCAGCAGCTCGGGACAGGCAGCTTCCTTC
>15|TRBJ2-1|few|-|TRBV18
CASSPPPASYNEQFF
TGTGCCAGCTCACCACCGCCAGCGTCCTACAATGAGCAGTTCTTC